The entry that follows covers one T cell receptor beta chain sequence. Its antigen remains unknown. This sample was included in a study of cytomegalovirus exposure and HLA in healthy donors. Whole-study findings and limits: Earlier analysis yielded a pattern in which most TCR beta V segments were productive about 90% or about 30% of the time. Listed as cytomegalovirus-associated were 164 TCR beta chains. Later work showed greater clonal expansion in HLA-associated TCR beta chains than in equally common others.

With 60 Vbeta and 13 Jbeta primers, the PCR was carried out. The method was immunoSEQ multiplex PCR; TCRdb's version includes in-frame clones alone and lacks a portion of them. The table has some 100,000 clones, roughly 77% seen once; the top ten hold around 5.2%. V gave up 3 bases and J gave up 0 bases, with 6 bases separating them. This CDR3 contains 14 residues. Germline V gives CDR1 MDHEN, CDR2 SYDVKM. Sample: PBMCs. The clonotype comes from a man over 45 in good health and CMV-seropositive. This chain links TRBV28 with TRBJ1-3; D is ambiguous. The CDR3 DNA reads TGTGCCAGCAGTTTCCCTAACTCTGGAAACACCATATATTTT. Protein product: CASSFPNSGNTIYF.